This entry is about one T cell receptor (beta chain). Its antigen is not identified. Germline trimming cut 4 bases from V and 1 base from J; bases unmatched to any gene: 4. Germline V lookup: CDR1 SGDLS, CDR2 YYNGEE. The CDR3 has 14 residues. The data stem from a study of cytomegalovirus exposure and HLA in healthy donors. Notes on the study in general: In a later analysis, at a false discovery rate of 0.05, 15,000 to 20,000 TCR beta sequences matched HLA alleles. In an earlier analysis, in roughly 580 donors, most V segments appeared productive either ~90% or ~30% of the time.

With 60 Vbeta and 13 Jbeta primers, the PCR was carried out. Libraries were prepared by immunoSEQ multiplex PCR; TCRdb keeps only in-frame clonotypes and omits some of them. The sample yields nearly 110,000 clones, around 69% seen once. These donors, healthy bone marrow donors, were studied. Though probably carrying unrecorded immune exposures, donors were nominally healthy at sampling. This clonotype was sampled from a man aged 18 to 30 in good health and CMV-seronegative. Sequenced input: PBMCs. V usage is TRBV9 and J usage is TRBJ1-1; 7 bases match TRBD1. The CDR3 loop reads CASSFQGGNTEAFF. Here the CDR3 DNA reads TGTGCCAGCAGCTTCCAGGGGGGGAACACTGAAGCTTTCTTT.